This T cell receptor beta chain was obtained from a study of graft-versus-host responses after intestinal transplantation. As for the study in general: Once they had received anti-thymocyte globulin induction, all recipients took tacrolimus and steroids for around 3 years.

This clone was found once. What it binds is not known. CDR1 is SGDLS, CDR2 YYNGEE, per germline. The CDR3 sequence is 12 residues long. Measured with immunoSEQ multiplex PCR; TCRdb has only the in-frame clones, and not every one. The sample holds 57,000 or so clones, around nine tenths seen once. Study-wide findings and caveats: Among circulating GvH clones, peak levels were associated with early post-transplant declines in HvG clones.

The sequencing here drew on PBMCs, taken 118 to 130 days after intestinal transplantation. This clonotype was sampled from a human patient who received an intestinal transplant, so some T cells may come from the graft donor. The V and J genes are TRBV9 and TRBJ2-5; D uncertain. The DNA end lines up better with TRBJ2-7; the J call may be wrong. The DNA of the CDR3 is TGTGCCAGCAGCGTAGACGGAGACGAGCAGTACTTC. This translates into CASSVDGDEQYF.